This entry concerns a single TCR beta chain. Its antigen is as yet unknown. The Oncomine TCR Beta short-read assay was applied to DNA of cultured CD4+ T cells. In TCRdb, the PCR reads were re-called with MiXCR into one record per CDR3 protein. Of about 20,000 distinct CDR3 sequences listed, roughly 60% are singletons. Treatment specified: roughly 10-day PBMC culture with coronavirus spike peptide pools or control peptides (ViraFEST assay). The record originates from a study of vaccination and CD4 T cells after COVID-19. V was shortened by 0 bases and J by 5 bases, with 4 bases between the two germline ends. The CDR3 totals 12 residues. CDR1 and CDR2 (germline): ENHRY, SYGVKD.

The chain links TRBV10-3 to TRBJ1-1; D is ambiguous. Here the sequenced sample was CD4+ T cells from blood, cultured in vitro, taken before SARS-CoV-2 vaccination. This receptor was taken from a human donor who had recovered from COVID-19. The CDR3 sequence is CAISESGTEAFF. The CDR3 DNA sequence: TGTGCCATCAGTGAGTCCGGGACTGAAGCTTTCTTT.